The 3 T cell receptor beta chains below all came from one sample that was sequenced in a study of blood T cell repertoires in COVID-19. Libraries were prepared by immunoSEQ multiplex PCR; TCRdb keeps only in-frame clonotypes and omits some of them. The sample has roughly 60,000 clones, over 70% seen once. Material for sequencing was peripheral blood. The receptors were sampled from a man between 25 and 39 years old with COVID-19, enrolled during active disease.

The chain is built from TRBV5-1 and TRBJ2-3, with D hard to call. CDR3 size: 13 residues. CDR1 and CDR2 from the germline V gene are SGHRS and YFSETQ. V was cut by 2 bases and J by 3 bases, with 7 bases left in between. The CDR3 DNA reads TGCGCCAGCAGCTTCGTGGCAACAGATACGCAGTATTTT. It specifies CASSFVATDTQYF.

The CDR3 sequence is CASSLSGLAGRVQYF. The CDR3 DNA follows: TGTGCCAGCAGCTTGAGCGGCCTAGCGGGGAGGGTCCAGTACTTC. The rearrangement joins TRBV5-8 to TRBJ2-5; 9 bases are shared with TRBD2. V shed 1 base and J 10 bases; nucleotides not matched to a gene: 11. Germline-derived CDR1 and CDR2 are SGHTS and YDEGEE. The CDR3 runs 15 residues.

This clone was found a few times. The chain has TRBV6-6 and TRBJ2-7; D is unclear. Trimming removed 5 bases at V and 6 bases at J, with 11 bases between. The CDR3 loop spans 12 amino acids. The germline V gene has CDR1 MNHNY and CDR2 SVGAGI (reference sequence). In DNA, the CDR3 is TGTGCCAGCAGTCCCTTGAGTGTCGAGCAGTACTTC. It yields the protein CASSPLSVEQYF.